The present entry profiles one T cell receptor beta chain with its context. These data belong to a study of control samples from healthy donors and cancer patients. Some clones are missing from TCRdb's copy, which holds only in-frame ones; the method was immunoSEQ multiplex PCR. The sample has about 81,000 clones; around 94% are singletons. The receptor comes from a woman aged 18-29 years in good health. Specimen: blood.

The CDR3 bases are TGCGCCAGCAGCTTGGACGGGACAGGGGACTTTTTCTATGGCTACACCTTC. It yields the protein CASSLDGTGDFFYGYTF. This chain uses TRBV5-1 with TRBJ1-2, with 10 bases aligning to TRBD1. V lost 0 bases to trimming and J lost 4 bases; unmatched junction nucleotides: 9. The CDR3 runs 17 residues. Germline CDR1 and CDR2: SGHRS and YFSETQ. The full variable domain, with the rest looked up from reference TRBV5-1 and TRBJ1-2, is KAGVTQTPRYLIKTRGQQVTLSCSPISGHRSVSWYQQTPGQGLQFLFEYFSETQRNKGNFPGRFSGRQFSNSRSEMNVSTLELGDSALYLCASSLDGTGDFFYGYTFGSGTRLTVV.